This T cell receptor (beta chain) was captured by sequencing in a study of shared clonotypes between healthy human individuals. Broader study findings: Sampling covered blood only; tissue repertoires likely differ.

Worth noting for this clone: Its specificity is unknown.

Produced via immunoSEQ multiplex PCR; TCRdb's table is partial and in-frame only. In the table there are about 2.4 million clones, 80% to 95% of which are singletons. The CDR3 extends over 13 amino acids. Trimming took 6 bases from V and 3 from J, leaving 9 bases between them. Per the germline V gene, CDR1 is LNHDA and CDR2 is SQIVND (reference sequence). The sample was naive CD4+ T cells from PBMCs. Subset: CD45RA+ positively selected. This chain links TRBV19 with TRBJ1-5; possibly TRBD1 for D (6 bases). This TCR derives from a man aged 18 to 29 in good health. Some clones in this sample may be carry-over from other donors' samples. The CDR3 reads CASSGQPNQPQHF. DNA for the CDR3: TGTGCCAGTAGCGGACAGCCCAATCAGCCCCAGCATTTT.